Below, one T cell receptor beta chain is given with its context. The antigen is not known. The Oncomine TCR Beta short-read assay was what sequenced the DNA obtained from cultured CD4+ T cells. TCRdb ran MiXCR on the PCR reads and lists one entry per CDR3 protein. This sample has 8,500 to 9,500 distinct CDR3 sequences, with around 70% found just once. Stated treatment: approximately 11-day PBMC culture with coronavirus spike peptide pools or control peptides (ViraFEST assay). Negative selection purified CD4+ T cells after less than twelve days of culture. The CDR3 runs 13 residues. The germline V gene has CDR1 MGHDK and CDR2 SYGVNS. The V and J ends lost 1 base and 8 bases respectively, with 11 bases between them. The sample belongs to a study of vaccination and CD4 T cells after COVID-19. Study summary: Investigators drew the post-COVID samples a median approximately 100 days after diagnosis, with a range of 35 to 161.

The study, taken as a whole, reports: Convalescent patients showed a median approximately 83% of reactive clones that were seen only post-vaccination.

The chain recombines TRBV25-1 with TRBJ1-2; D is ambiguous. Sample: CD4+ T cells from blood, cultured in vitro. The sequence came from a human donor who had recovered from COVID-19. Here the CDR3 DNA reads TGTGCCAGCAGTGAATCACGATTAGGGGGCTACACCTTC. Translation gives CASSESRLGGYTF.